What follows describes a single TCR beta chain. These data come from a study of PD-L1 blockade in urothelial cancer. Produced via immunoSEQ multiplex PCR; TCRdb's table is partial and in-frame only. The data show tens of thousands of clones, more than 80% seen once. As for time point: pretreatment peripheral blood. Here the sequenced sample was PBMCs, taken around atezolizumab (anti-PD-L1) treatment. The source of this sequence is a man aged 50 to 59 with urothelial cancer.

CDR3 sequence: CASSQGWGGYEQYF. The CDR3, as DNA: TGTGCCAGCAGCCAGGGGTGGGGAGGATACGAGCAGTACTTC. The V gene is TRBV14, the J gene TRBJ2-7; perhaps TRBD2 as D (6 bases). Germline values: CDR1 SGHDN, CDR2 FVKESK. V was shortened by 3 bases and J by 4 bases, with 13 bases between the two germline ends. This CDR3 spans 14 amino acids.